This T cell receptor beta chain emerged from a study of T-cell memory formation after mild COVID-19. This clonotype was counted at least ten times. One entry per CDR3 protein results from TCRdb running MiXCR on the 5' RACE reads. The profile shows some 40,000 distinct CDR3 sequences, 5% to 7% of them singletons. J gave up 6 bases and V 7 bases, and 8 bases lay outside the gene matches. The CDR3 has 14 residues. The germline gives CDR1 SGHRS, CDR2 YFSETQ. The chain couples TRBV5-1 to TRBJ1-4, with 8 positions matching TRBD1. The sequencing sample was made of PBMCs or a T cell subset sorted from them (not recorded which). This TCR derives from an adult who had mild COVID-19 (a few samples of this study predate the infection). Cell type and time point are not known. CDR3 DNA: TGCGCCAGCCGAAGGACAGGGAATGATGAAAAACTGTTTTTT. Amino acids: CASRRTGNDEKLFF. Full variable domain (remainder filled in from reference TRBV5-1 and TRBJ1-4): KAGVTQTPRYLIKTRGQQVTLSCSPISGHRSVSWYQQTPGQGLQFLFEYFSETQRNKGNFPGRFSGRQFSNSRSEMNVSTLELGDSALYLCASRRTGNDEKLFFGSGTQLSVL.